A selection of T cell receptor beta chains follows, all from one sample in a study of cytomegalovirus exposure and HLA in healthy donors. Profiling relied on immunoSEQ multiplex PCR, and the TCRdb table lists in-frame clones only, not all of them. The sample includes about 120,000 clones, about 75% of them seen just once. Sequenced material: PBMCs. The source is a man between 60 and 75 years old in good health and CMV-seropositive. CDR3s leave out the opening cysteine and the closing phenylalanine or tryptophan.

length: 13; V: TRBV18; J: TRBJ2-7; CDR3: ASSQGTSSSYEQY
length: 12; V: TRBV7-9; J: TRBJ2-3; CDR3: ASSWTGWSDTQY
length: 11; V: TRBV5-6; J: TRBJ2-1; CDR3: ASSLARTGSEF
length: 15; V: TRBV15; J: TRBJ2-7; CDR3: ATSSALAGRIKYEQY
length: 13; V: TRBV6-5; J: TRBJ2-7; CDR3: ASRYRPDSSYEQY
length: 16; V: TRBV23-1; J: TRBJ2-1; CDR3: ASSHPLTPTGDYNEQF
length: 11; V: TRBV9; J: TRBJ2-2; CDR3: ASSVGSGGELF
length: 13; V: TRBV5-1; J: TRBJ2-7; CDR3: ASTPSYDSYYEQY
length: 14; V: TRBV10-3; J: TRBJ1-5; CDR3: AISEWGQGNNQPQH
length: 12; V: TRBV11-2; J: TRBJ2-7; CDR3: ASSLEWSDYEQY
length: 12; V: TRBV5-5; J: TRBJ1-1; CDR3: ASSQQVVTSEAF
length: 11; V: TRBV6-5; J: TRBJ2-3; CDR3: ASRSGVTDTQY
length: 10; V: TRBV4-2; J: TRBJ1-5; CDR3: ASSQGGGPQH
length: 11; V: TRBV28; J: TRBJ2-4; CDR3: ASSHQGENIQY
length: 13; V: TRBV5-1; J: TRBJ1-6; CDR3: ASSDTGVPFSPLH
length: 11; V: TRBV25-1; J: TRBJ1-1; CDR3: ASSEQGNTEAF
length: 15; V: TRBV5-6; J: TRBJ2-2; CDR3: ASSEYTGTSRTGELF
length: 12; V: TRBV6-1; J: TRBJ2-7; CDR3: ASRTGYSSYEQY
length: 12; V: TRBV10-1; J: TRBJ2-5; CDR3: ASSDRTGGETQY
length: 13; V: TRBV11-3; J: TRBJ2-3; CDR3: ASSLGRGMADTQY
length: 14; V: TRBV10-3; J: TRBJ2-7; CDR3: AISQGGQGARYEQY
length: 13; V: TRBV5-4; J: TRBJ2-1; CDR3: ASSLDRGQYNEQF
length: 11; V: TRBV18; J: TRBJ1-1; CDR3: ASSPRANTEAF
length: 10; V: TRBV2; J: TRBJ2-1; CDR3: ASLTTHNEQF
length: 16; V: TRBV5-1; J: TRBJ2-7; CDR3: ASSWRTGTGMGSYEQY
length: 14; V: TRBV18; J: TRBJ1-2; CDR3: ASSRDTGGANYGYT
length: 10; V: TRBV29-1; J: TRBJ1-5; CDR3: SAGDPNQPQH
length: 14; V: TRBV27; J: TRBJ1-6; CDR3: ASGRTSWLGNSPLH
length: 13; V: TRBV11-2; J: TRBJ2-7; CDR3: ASSLVTQGFYEQY
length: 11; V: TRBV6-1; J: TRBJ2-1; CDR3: ASTGTQYNEQF
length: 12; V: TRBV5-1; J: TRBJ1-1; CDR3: ASSSQGAGTEAF
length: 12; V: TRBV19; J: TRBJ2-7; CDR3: ASSIGLAGYEQY
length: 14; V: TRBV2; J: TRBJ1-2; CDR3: ASTRRTGQGHYGYT
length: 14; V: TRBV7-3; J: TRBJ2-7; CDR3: ASSLTSGQGIYEQY
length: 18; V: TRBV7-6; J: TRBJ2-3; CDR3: ASSLVETSGGVFSTDTQY
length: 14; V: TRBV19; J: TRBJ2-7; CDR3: ASSTRGAASSYEQY
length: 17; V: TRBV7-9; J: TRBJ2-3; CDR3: ASSLRRSGGFLGTDTQY